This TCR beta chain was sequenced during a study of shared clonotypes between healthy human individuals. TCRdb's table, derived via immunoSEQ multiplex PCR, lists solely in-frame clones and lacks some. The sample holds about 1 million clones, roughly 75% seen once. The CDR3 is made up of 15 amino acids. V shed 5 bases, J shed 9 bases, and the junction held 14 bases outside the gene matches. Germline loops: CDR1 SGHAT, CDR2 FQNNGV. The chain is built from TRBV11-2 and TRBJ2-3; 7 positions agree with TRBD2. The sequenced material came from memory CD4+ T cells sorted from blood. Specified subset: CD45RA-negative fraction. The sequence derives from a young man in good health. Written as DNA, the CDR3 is TGTGCCAGCAGCGGGCGGGGGACCCCGCCGGGGACGCAGTATTTT. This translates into CASSGRGTPPGTQYF. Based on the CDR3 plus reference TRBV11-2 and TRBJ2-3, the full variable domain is EAGVAQSPRYKIIEKRQSVAFWCNPISGHATLYWYQQILGQGPKLLIQFQNNGVVDDSQLPKDRFSAERLKGVDSTLKIQPAKLEDSAVYLCASSGRGTPPGTQYFGPGTRLTVL.